Only one count was recorded for the clone carrying this T cell receptor (beta chain). The antigen is not known. This record belongs to a study of cytomegalovirus exposure and HLA in healthy donors. General study findings and limits: Some TCR beta chains (roughly 150 of them) were listed as cytomegalovirus-associated. Most TCR sequences were seen very rarely across donors, but some public TCRs occurred in many. Researchers reported that a few CMV-associated chains were confirmed in vitro as CMV antigen-specific.

Some clones are missing from TCRdb's copy, which holds only in-frame ones; the method was immunoSEQ multiplex PCR. This sample has about 84,000 clones, with more than 75% found just once. The CDR3 runs 16 residues. Sequencing used PBMCs. The sequence derives from a man aged 25 to 40 in good health and CMV-seronegative. This chain links TRBV21-1 with TRBJ2-1; the DNA was not used to check the table's D call, TRBD1. TRBV21-1 is flagged as a pseudogene. CDR3 region: CASSPGTGWSYNEQFF. The CDR3 DNA reads TGTGCCAGCAGCCCCGGGACAGGGTGGAGTTACAATGAGCAGTTCTTC.